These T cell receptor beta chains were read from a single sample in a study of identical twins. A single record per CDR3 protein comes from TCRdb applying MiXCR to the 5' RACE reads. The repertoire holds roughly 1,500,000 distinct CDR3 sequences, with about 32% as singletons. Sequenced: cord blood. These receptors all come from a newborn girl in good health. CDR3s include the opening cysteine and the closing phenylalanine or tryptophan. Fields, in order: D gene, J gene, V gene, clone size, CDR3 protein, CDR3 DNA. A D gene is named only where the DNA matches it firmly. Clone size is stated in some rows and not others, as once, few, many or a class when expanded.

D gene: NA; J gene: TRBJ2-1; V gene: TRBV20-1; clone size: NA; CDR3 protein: CSAQSGRDYNEQFF; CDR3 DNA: TGCAGTGCTCAGAGCGGGCGAGACTACAATGAGCAGTTCTTC
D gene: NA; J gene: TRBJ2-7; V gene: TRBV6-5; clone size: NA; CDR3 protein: CASSYDNYEQYF; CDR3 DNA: TGTGCCAGCAGTTACGACAACTACGAGCAGTACTTC
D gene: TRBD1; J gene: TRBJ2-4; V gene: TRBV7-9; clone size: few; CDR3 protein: CASSLYTGGIQYF; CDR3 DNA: TGTGCCAGCAGCTTATACACAGGGGGCATTCAGTACTTC
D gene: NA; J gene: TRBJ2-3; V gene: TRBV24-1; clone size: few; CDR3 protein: CATSDEDRISTDTQYF; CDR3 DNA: TGTGCCACCAGTGATGAGGACAGAATTAGCACAGATACGCAGTATTTT
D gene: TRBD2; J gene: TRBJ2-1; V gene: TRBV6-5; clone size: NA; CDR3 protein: CASARTSGYNEQFF; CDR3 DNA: TGTGCCAGCGCCCGGACTAGCGGTTACAATGAGCAGTTCTTC
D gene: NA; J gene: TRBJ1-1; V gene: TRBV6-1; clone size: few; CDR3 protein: CASSEARYTEAFF; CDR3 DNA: TGTGCCAGCAGTGAAGCGAGGTACACTGAAGCTTTCTTT
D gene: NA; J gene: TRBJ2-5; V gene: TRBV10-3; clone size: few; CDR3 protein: CAISGPGSWETQYF; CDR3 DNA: TGTGCCATCAGTGGTCCTGGGAGTTGGGAGACCCAGTACTTC
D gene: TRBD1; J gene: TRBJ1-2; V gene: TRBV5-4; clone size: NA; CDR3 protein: CASSHISTGDYGYTF; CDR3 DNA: TGTGCCAGCAGCCACATCTCAACAGGGGACTATGGCTACACCTTC
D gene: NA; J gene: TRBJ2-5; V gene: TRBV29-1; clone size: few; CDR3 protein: CSVGDVQETQYF; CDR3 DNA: TGCAGCGTTGGGGATGTCCAAGAGACCCAGTACTTC
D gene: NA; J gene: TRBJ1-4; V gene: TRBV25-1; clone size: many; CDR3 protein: CASSGRTRTEKLFF; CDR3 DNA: TGTGCCAGCAGTGGACGGACTAGGACTGAAAAACTGTTTTTT
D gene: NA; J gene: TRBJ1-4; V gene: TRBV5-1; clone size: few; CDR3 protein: CASSFAGANEKLFF; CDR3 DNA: TGCGCCAGCAGCTTCGCAGGGGCTAATGAAAAACTGTTTTTT
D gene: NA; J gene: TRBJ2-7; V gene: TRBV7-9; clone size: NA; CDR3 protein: CASSLRGAESYEQYF; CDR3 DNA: TGTGCCAGCAGCTTAAGAGGGGCGGAATCCTACGAGCAGTACTTC
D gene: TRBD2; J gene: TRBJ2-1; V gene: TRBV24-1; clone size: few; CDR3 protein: CATSDLAGRENEQFF; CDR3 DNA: TGTGCCACCAGTGATTTAGCGGGGAGAGAAAATGAGCAGTTCTTC
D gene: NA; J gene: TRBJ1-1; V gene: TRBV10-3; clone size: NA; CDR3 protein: CAISEYEPTGLTMNTEAFF; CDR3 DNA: TGTGCCATCAGTGAGTACGAACCTACTGGACTGACCATGAACACTGAAGCTTTCTTT
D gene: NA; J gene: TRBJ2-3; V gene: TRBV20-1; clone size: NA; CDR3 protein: CSASGDRGRTDTQYF; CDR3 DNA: TGCAGTGCCTCCGGGGACCGAGGGCGCACAGATACGCAGTATTTT
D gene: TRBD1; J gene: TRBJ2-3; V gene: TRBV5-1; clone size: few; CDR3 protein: CASSLGSGQGWADTQYF; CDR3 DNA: TGCGCCAGCAGCTTGGGATCGGGACAGGGGTGGGCAGATACGCAGTATTTT
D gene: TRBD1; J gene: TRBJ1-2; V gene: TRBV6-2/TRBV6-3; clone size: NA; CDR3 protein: CASSGGGPPYGYTF; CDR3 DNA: TGTGCCAGCAGTGGAGGGGGCCCACCCTATGGCTACACCTTC
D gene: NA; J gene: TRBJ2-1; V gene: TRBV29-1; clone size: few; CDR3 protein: CSTRGTASYNEQFF; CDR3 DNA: TGCAGCACCCGGGGGACGGCCTCCTACAATGAGCAGTTCTTC
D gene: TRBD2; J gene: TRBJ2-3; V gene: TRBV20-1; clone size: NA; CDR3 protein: CSASLTSGGTDTQYF; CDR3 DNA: TGCAGTGCTAGCTTGACTAGCGGGGGCACAGATACGCAGTATTTT
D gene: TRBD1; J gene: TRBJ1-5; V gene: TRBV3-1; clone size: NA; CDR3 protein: CASSQGDRTNQPQHF; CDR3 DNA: TGTGCCAGCAGCCAAGGGGACAGGACTAATCAGCCCCAGCATTTT
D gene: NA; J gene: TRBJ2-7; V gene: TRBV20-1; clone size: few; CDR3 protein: CSPTAKAYEQYF; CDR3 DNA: TGCAGCCCCACGGCTAAGGCCTACGAGCAGTACTTC
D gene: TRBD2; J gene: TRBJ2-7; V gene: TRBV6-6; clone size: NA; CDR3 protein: CASIAGGVYEQYF; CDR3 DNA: TGTGCCAGCATAGCGGGGGGAGTTTACGAGCAGTACTTC
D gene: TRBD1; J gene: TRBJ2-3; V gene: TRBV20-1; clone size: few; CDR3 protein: CSAQGVGQTDTQYF; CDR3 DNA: TGCAGTGCTCAAGGGGTGGGACAGACAGATACGCAGTATTTT
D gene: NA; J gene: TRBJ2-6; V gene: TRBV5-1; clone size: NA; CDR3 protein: CASSLAGANVLNF; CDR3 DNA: TGCGCCAGCAGCTTGGCTGGGGCCAACGTCCTGAATTTC
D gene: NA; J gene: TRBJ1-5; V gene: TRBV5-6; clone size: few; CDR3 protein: CASSFGSLSNQPQHF; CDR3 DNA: TGTGCCAGCAGCTTTGGCAGTCTTAGCAATCAGCCCCAGCATTTT
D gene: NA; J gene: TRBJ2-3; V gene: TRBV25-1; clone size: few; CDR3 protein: CASSDTGPTDTQYF; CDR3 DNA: TGTGCCAGCAGTGACACAGGGCCCACAGATACGCAGTATTTT
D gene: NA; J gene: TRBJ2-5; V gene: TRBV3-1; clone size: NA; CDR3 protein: CASSQTNKGATQYF; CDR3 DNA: TGTGCCAGCAGCCAGACCAACAAGGGCGCAACCCAGTACTTC
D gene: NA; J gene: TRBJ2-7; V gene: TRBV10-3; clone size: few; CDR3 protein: CAISESTRPSYEQYF; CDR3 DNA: TGTGCCATCAGTGAGTCGACCAGGCCCTCCTACGAGCAGTACTTC
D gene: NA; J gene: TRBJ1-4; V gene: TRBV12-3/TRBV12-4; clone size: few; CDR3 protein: CASSYGLFF; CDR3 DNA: TGTGCCAGCAGTTACGGCCTGTTTTTT
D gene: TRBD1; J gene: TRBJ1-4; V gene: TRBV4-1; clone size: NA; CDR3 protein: CASSHNDRDEKLFF; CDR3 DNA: TGCGCCAGCAGCCATAACGACAGGGACGAAAAACTGTTTTTT
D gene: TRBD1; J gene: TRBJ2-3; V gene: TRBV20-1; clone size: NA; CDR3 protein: CSASWTGGADTQYF; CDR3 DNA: TGCAGTGCTAGTTGGACAGGGGGCGCAGATACGCAGTATTTT
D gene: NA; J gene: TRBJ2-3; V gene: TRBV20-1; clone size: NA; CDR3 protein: CSARFQELRDTQYF; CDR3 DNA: TGCAGTGCTAGGTTCCAAGAGTTGAGGGATACGCAGTATTTT
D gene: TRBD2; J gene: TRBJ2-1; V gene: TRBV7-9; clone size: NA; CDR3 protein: CASARSLADPSFF; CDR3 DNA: TGTGCCAGCGCCCGGAGTCTAGCGGACCCTTCGTTCTTC
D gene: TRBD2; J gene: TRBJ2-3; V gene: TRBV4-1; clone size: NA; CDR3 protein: CASSQDPRGLATDTQYF; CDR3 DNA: TGCGCCAGCAGCCAAGATCCAAGGGGACTAGCTACAGATACGCAGTATTTT
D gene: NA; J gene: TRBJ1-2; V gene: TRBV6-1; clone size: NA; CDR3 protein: CASRLQREDRYGYTF; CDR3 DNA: TGTGCCAGCAGGTTACAGCGTGAAGACCGCTATGGCTACACCTTC
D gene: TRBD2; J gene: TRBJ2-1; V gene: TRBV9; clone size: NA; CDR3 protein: CASSVGLAGGCNEQFF; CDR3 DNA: TGTGCCAGCAGCGTAGGACTAGCGGGAGGCTGCAATGAGCAGTTCTTC
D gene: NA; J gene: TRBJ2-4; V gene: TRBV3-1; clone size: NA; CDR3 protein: CASSQSGLLAKNIQYF; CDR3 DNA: TGTGCCAGCAGCCAATCGGGACTCCTAGCCAAAAACATTCAGTACTTC
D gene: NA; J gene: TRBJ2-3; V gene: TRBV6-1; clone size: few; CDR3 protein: CASLRAVTQYF; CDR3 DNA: TGTGCCAGCCTTCGGGCTGTTACGCAGTATTTT
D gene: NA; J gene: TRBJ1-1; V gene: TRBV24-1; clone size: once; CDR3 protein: CATSDNLAFF; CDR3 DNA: TGTGCCACCAGTGATAATTTGGCTTTCTTT
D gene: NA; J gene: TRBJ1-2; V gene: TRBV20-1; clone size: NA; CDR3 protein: CSGIRGPGGYTF; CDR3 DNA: TGCAGTGGAATCAGGGGTCCAGGGGGCTACACCTTC
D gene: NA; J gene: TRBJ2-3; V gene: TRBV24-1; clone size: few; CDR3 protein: CATSDLISTDTQYF; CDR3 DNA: TGTGCCACCAGTGATTTGATATCCACAGATACGCAGTATTTT
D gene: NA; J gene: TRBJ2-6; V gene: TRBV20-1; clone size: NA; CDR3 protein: CSASERGGGANVLTF; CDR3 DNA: TGCAGTGCTAGCGAAAGGGGGGGTGGGGCCAACGTCCTGACTTTC
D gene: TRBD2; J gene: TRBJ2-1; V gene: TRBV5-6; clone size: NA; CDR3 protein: CASSDGLAGVNNEQFF; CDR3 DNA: TGTGCCAGCAGCGACGGACTAGCGGGGGTAAATAATGAGCAGTTCTTC
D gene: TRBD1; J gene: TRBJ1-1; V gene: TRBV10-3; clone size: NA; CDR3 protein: CAIRAGQVGTEAFF; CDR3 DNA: TGTGCCATCAGGGCGGGACAGGTGGGCACTGAAGCTTTCTTT
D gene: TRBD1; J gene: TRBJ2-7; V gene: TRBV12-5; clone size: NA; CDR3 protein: CACGLTPPTGLGYEQYF; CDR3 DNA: TGTGCTTGTGGTTTGACGCCTCCGACAGGGCTAGGCTACGAGCAGTACTTC
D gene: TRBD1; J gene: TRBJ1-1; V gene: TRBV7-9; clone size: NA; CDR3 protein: CASSTTDRGTEAFF; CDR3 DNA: TGTGCCAGCAGCACAACCGACAGGGGGACTGAAGCTTTCTTT
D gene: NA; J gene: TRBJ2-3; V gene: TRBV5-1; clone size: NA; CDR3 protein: CASRSLAVADTQYF; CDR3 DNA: TGCGCCAGCAGAAGTCTAGCAGTTGCTGATACGCAGTATTTT
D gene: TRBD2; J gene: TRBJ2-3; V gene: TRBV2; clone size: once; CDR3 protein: CASSVRLAVRTDTQYF; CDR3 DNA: TGTGCCAGCAGTGTACGACTAGCGGTGCGCACAGATACGCAGTATTTT
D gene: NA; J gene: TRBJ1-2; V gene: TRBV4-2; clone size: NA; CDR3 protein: CASSQERALWSYGYTF; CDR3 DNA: TGTGCCAGCAGCCAAGAACGAGCGTTGTGGAGCTATGGCTACACCTTC
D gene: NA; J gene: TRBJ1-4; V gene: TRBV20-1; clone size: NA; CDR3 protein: CSPSREISNEKLFF; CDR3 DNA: TGCAGTCCTTCAAGGGAGATTTCGAATGAAAAACTGTTTTTT
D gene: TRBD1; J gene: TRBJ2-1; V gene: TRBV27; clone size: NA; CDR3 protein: CASSLVGQANEQFF; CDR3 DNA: TGTGCCAGCAGTTTAGTCGGACAGGCCAATGAGCAGTTCTTC
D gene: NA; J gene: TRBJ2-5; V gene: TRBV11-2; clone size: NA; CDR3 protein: CASSFTSWGARSYNEQYF; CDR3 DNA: TGTGCCAGCAGCTTTACCTCCTGGGGGGCGAGATCCTACAATGAGCAGTACTTC